This TCR beta chain came from a study of blood T cell repertoires in COVID-19. Across the whole study: COVID-19 samples, acute and convalescent, were from the United States, Italy and Spain.

Method: immunoSEQ multiplex PCR; TCRdb's copy keeps in-frame clones and lacks some. The sample lists some 220,000 clones, roughly four fifths seen once, with about 4% in the top ten. The receptor was derived from a man aged 45 to 65 with acute or convalescent COVID-19. Sequencing was carried out using peripheral blood.

The CDR3 region has the DNA TGTGCCGTGGGACAGGGCAGTCAGCCCCAGCATTTT. Protein: CAVGQGSQPQHF. This chain joins TRBV6-5 and TRBJ1-5, with 9 nucleotides matching TRBD1. The CDR3 totals 12 residues. Germline CDR1 and CDR2: MNHEY and SVGAGI. V lost 11 bases and J lost 6; bases outside the gene matches: 5.